Each of the 15 T cell receptor beta chains below was sequenced from the same sample in a study of post-analysis software for immune sequencing data. Findings and caveats of the study: Higher frequency in patients than in controls was seen for about 5 TRBV segments, with TRBV5-6, TRBV5-1 and TRBV20-1 among them.

Unique-molecular-identifier-tagged TCR beta cDNA libraries were used. Each CDR3 protein is one row after TCRdb ran MiXCR on the PCR reads. The sample has about 190,000 distinct CDR3 sequences, 29% seen once. For these TCRs, the target antigens are not known. The sample comprised blood. These receptors all come from a girl aged 2 to 17 with multiple sclerosis.

This clonotype was detected only once. The chain uses TRBV6-7 and TRBJ1-1; D is undetermined. Being an ORF, TRBV6-7 has a function that is uncertain. CDR3 length equals 12 residues. Trimming took 4 bases from V and 4 from J, leaving 7 bases between them. The CDR3 nucleotides read TGTGCCAGCAGTTGTAAGGGCACTGAAGCTTTCTTT. This encodes CASSCKGTEAFF.

This clonotype has a count of ten or more. The rearrangement uses TRBV5-1 and TRBJ1-5; D remains unclear. The germline gives CDR1 SGHRS, CDR2 YFSETQ. The CDR3 is made up of 15 amino acids. V was shortened by 3 bases and J by 0 bases, with 10 bases between the two germline ends. The CDR3 sequence: CASSWTGDSNQPQHF. In DNA, the CDR3 is TGCGCCAGCAGCTGGACGGGCGATAGCAATCAGCCCCAGCATTTT.

In its sample, this clonotype was seen many times. The V and J genes are TRBV12-3 or TRBV12-4 and TRBJ2-4; D may be TRBD1 (5 bases). The germline V and J ends were trimmed by 3 bases and 4 bases, with 13 bases remaining between them. CDR3 length: 15 amino acids. The CDR3 nucleotides are TGTGCCAGCAGTTTGGCTTCAGGGCCAAAAAACATTCAGTACTTC. It specifies CASSLASGPKNIQYF.

This clonotype was counted at least ten times. The V call is TRBV6-6, the J call TRBJ2-7; TRBD1 matches at 9 bases. The trim removed 5 bases at V and 0 bases at J, leaving 8 bases unmatched. The CDR3 runs to 16 residues. Germline V lookup: CDR1 MNHNY, CDR2 SVGAGI (reference sequence). CDR3 loop: CASSNPGQGASYEQYF. The CDR3 DNA reads TGTGCCAGCAGTAATCCGGGACAGGGAGCCTCCTACGAGCAGTACTTC.

Comment on this clonotype: A read error is possible here, since a much larger clone lies one base away. The genes are TRBV27 and TRBJ2-6; maybe TRBD1 (5 bases). Germline CDR1 reads MNHEY; CDR2 reads SMNVEV (reference sequence). This CDR3 has 18 residues. The CDR3 protein is CASSLFRPLNSGANVQTF. The CDR3 DNA is TGTGCCAGCAGCCTATTTCGCCCCCTGAACTCTGGGGCCAACGTCCAGACTTTC.

This clonotype was counted ten times or more. The rearrangement uses TRBV5-1 and TRBJ2-1; D is undetermined. Germline V gene data show CDR1 as SGHRS and CDR2 as YFSETQ. V shed 5 bases and J shed 5 bases, with 11 bases lying between them. The CDR3 is 13 amino acids. The CDR3 sequence is CASSKSPDNEQFF. The CDR3 nucleotides are TGCGCCAGCAGTAAGAGCCCCGACAATGAGCAGTTCTTC.

With respect to this clonotype: A single base separates this from a much larger clone, so it may be a read error. The chain carries TRBV11-2 and TRBJ2-7; 15 bases fit TRBD2. The CDR3 loop spans 16 amino acids. V trimming: 4 bases; J trimming: 7 bases; junction bases outside the gene matches: 8. Germline CDR1 reads SGHAT; CDR2 reads FQNNGV. Written as DNA, the CDR3 is TGTGCCAGCAGCTGGACTAGCGGGAGGGCCGAGGATGAGCAGTACTTC. It translates to CASSWTSGRAEDEQYF. The whole variable domain, filled in from reference TRBV11-2 and TRBJ2-7, reads EAGVAQSPRYKIIEKRQSVAFWCNPISGHATLYWYQQILGQGPKLLIQFQNNGVVDDSQLPKDRFSAERLKGVDSTLKIQPAKLEDSAVYLCASSWTSGRAEDEQYFGPGTRLTVT.

The rearrangement links TRBV13 to TRBJ2-3, with D hard to call. The V gene's germline CDR1 is PRHDT and CDR2 FYEKMQ (reference sequence). V gave up 1 base and J gave up 4 bases, with 12 bases separating them. The CDR3 consists of 15 residues. The CDR3 DNA follows: TGTGCCAGCAGCTTAGATGAGAACAGAGCAGATACGCAGTATTTT. As protein: CASSLDENRADTQYF.

This clonotype showed up many times. The V call is TRBV5-1, the J call TRBJ2-6; 9 nucleotides align to TRBD1. This CDR3 region has 17 residues. V was clipped by 4 bases and J by 0 bases; unmatched bases: 5. Looked up from germline, CDR1 is SGHRS and CDR2 is YFSETQ. Here the CDR3 DNA reads TGCGCCAGCAGCACAGGACAGGGGCCCTCTGGGGCCAACGTCCTGACTTTC. Its translation: CASSTGQGPSGANVLTF.

This clonotype was counted at least ten times. The chain recombines TRBV5-1 with TRBJ2-5, with 12 bases lining up with TRBD2. The V gene's germline CDR1 is SGHRS and CDR2 YFSETQ. J lost 4 bases, V lost 1 base, and 2 bases had no gene match. The CDR3 runs to 15 residues. The CDR3 is CASSLSSGRGETQYF. DNA of the CDR3: TGCGCCAGCAGCTTGTCTAGCGGGAGGGGAGAGACCCAGTACTTC.

The chain joins TRBV25-1 to TRBJ2-2; 8 nucleotides agree with TRBD1. Trimming cost V 7 bases and J 2 bases; bases outside gene matches: 3. Per germline, CDR1 MGHDK and CDR2 SYGVNS. This CDR3 is 14 amino acids long. Written as DNA, the CDR3 is TGTGCCAGCAAAGACAGGGGAAACACCGGGGAGCTGTTTTTT. Residues: CASKDRGNTGELFF.

About this clonotype itself: This clone may be a read error of a much larger clone one base away. This chain connects TRBV5-1 to TRBJ2-7; 7 bases map to TRBD1. The CDR3 covers 15 residues. CDR1 is SGHRS, CDR2 YFSETQ, per germline. Germline trimming cut 3 bases from V and 0 bases from J; bases unmatched to any gene: 6. In nucleotides, the CDR3 is TGCGCCAGCAGCTCTACCACAGGGGCCTCCTACGAGCAGTACTTC. As protein: CASSSTTGASYEQYF.

There are many counts of this clonotype. The chain links TRBV3-1 to TRBJ2-5; D is possibly TRBD1 (5 bases). The ends were cut back, 5 bases at V and 1 base at J, with 14 bases in the middle. The germline gives CDR1 LGHDT, CDR2 YNNKEL (reference sequence). The CDR3 is made up of 15 amino acids. CDR3 in DNA: TGTGCCAGCAGCTTCTGGACATCGGGCCAAGAGACCCAGTACTTC. Translating gives CASSFWTSGQETQYF.

This clonotype has only a few counts. The chain is built from TRBV5-1 and TRBJ1-1; D is unresolved. V was shortened by 5 bases and J by 5 bases, with 16 bases between the two germline ends. The length of the CDR3 is 14 residues. Germline assignment: CDR1 SGHRS and CDR2 YFSETQ. The CDR3 loop is CASRVGDTGTEAFF. The CDR3 DNA sequence: TGCGCCAGCAGGGTTGGGGATACGGGGACTGAAGCTTTCTTT.

In this sample, this clonotype turned up many times. The genes are TRBV15 and TRBJ1-2; no clear D. V was cut by 1 base and J by 4 bases, with 10 bases left in between. This CDR3 spans 14 amino acids. The germline gives CDR1 LNHNV, CDR2 YYDKDF (reference sequence). For the CDR3, the DNA is TGTGCCACCAGCAGAGTAAGTGGGTCCTATGGCTACACCTTC. Its protein product is CATSRVSGSYGYTF.